This T cell receptor beta chain was sequenced for a study of STAT5B mutations in CD4+ large granular lymphocyte leukemia. The survey-level immunoSEQ assay was used. Using immunoSEQ multiplex PCR, the repertoire was profiled, and TCRdb retains in-frame clones only, with some absent. The table lists approximately 31,000 clones, about 76% of them singletons. On this clone: What it binds is not known.

Study-wide points: No patients shared main leukemic clonotypes, though roughly 25% appeared at low frequency elsewhere.

Controls came from buffy coats of healthy blood donors. The source material was CD4+ T cells from blood buffy coats. This receptor was identified in a human donor in good health.

The CDR3 DNA is TGTGCCAGCAGACTAGCGGGTGGAGGGGAGACCCAGTACTTC. This codes for CASRLAGGGETQYF. The chain is built from TRBV6-5 and TRBJ2-5; 9 bases fit TRBD2. CDR1 MNHEY and CDR2 SVGAGI come from the germline V gene. V lost 6 bases to trimming and J lost 5 bases; unmatched junction nucleotides: 7. This CDR3 has 14 amino acids.